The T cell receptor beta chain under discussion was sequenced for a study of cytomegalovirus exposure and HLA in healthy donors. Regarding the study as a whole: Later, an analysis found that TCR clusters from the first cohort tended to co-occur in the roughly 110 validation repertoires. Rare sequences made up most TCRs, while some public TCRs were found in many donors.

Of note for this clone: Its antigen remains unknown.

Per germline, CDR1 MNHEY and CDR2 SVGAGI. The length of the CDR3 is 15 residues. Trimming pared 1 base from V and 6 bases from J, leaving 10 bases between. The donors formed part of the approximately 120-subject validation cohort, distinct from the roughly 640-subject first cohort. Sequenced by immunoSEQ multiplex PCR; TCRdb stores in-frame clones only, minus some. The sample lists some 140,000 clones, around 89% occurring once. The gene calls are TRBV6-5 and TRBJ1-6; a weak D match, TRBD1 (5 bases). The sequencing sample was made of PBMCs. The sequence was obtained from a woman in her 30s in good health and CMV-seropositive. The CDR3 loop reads CASSYFGGTNSPLHF. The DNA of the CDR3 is TGTGCCAGCAGTTACTTCGGGGGGACTAATTCACCCCTCCACTTT.